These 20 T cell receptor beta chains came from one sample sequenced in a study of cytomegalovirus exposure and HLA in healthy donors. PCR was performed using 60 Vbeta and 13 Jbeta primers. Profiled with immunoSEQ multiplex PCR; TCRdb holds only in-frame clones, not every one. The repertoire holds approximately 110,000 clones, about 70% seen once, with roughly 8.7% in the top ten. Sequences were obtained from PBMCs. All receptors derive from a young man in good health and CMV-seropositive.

DNA for the CDR3: TGTGCCAGCAATAACCCCTATAGCAATCAGCCCCAGCATTTT. It is translated as CASNNPYSNQPQHF. The chain has TRBV2 and TRBJ1-5; D remains unclear. From germline, CDR1 is SNHLY and CDR2 FYNNEI. Trimming shortened V by 7 bases and J by 0 bases, and 10 bases separated the two germline ends. The CDR3 loop spans 14 amino acids. The whole variable domain, filled in from reference TRBV2 and TRBJ1-5, reads EPEVTQTPSHQVTQMGQEVILRCVPISNHLYFYWYRQILGQKVEFLVSFYNNEISEKSEIFDDQFSVERPDGSNFTLKIRSTKLEDSAMYFCASNNPYSNQPQHFGDGTRLSIL.

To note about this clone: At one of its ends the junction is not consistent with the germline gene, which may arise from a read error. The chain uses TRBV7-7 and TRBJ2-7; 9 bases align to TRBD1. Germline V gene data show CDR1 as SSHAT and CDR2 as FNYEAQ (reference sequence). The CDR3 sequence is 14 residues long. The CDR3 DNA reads TGTGCTAGCAGCCCGGGACAGGGCCCCTACGAGCAGTACTTC. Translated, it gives CASSPGQGPYEQYF.

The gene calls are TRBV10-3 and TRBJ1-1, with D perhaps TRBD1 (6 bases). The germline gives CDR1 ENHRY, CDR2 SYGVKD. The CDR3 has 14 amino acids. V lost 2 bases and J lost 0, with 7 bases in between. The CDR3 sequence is CAISEGGLNTEAFF. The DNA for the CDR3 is TGTGCCATCAGTGAGGGGGGCTTGAACACTGAAGCTTTCTTT.

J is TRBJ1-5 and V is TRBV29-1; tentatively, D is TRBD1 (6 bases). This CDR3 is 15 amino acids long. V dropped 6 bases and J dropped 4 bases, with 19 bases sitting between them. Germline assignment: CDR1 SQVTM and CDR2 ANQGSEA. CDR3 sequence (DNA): TGCAGCGTCTCCCTTGGGCAGGGGCTGAATCAGCCCCAGCATTTT. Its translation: CSVSLGQGLNQPQHF.

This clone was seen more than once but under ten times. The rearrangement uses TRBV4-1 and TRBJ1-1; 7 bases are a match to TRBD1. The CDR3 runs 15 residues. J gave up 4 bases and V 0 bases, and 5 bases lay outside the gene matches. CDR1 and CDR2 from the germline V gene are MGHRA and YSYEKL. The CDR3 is CASSQDDAGGTEAFF. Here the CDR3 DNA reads TGCGCCAGCAGCCAAGATGACGCAGGGGGCACTGAAGCTTTCTTT.

The CDR3 DNA follows: TGTGCCAGCAGCTCGAGCCAGGGGCTGAACACTGAAGCTTTCTTT. This codes for CASSSSQGLNTEAFF. The gene calls are TRBV7-6 and TRBJ1-1; D might be TRBD1 (6 bases). CDR1 SGHVS and CDR2 FNYEAQ come from the germline V gene. Deletions cut 4 bases from V and 0 bases from J, with 12 bases between. This CDR3 is built from 15 residues.

The CDR3 nucleotides read TGTGCCAGCAGGTTAACAGGGAACACTGAAGCTTTCTTT. Translated, it gives CASRLTGNTEAFF. This rearrangement joins TRBV25-1 to TRBJ1-1; perhaps TRBD1 as D (5 bases). The CDR3 has 13 residues. Deletions cut 6 bases from V and 1 base from J, with 9 bases between. The germline CDR1 and CDR2 sequences are MGHDK and SYGVNS.

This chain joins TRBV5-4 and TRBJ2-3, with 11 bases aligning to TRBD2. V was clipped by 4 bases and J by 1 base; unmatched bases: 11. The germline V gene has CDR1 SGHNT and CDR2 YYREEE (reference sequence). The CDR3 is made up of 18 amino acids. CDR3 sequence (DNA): TGTGCCAGCAGCGCTACTAGCGGGAGAAGCTCTCGCACAGATACGCAGTATTTT. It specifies CASSATSGRSSRTDTQYF.

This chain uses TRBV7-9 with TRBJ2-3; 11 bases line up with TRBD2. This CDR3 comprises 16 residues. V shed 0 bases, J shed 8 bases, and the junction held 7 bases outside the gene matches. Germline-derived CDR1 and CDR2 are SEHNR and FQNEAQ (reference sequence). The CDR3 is CASSLASGRAGGTQYF. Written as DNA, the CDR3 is TGTGCCAGCAGCTTAGCTAGCGGGAGGGCCGGGGGTACGCAGTATTTT.

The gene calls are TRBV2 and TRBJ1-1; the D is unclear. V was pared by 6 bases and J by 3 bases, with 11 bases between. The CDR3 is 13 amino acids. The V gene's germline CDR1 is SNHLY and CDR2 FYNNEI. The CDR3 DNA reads TGTGCCAGCAGCCGCATCTTAGACACTGAAGCTTTCTTT. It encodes CASSRILDTEAFF.

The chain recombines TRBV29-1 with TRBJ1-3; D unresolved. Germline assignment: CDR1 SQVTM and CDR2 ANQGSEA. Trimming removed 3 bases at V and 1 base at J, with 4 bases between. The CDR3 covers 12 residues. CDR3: CSVDSSGNTIYF. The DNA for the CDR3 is TGCAGCGTTGACAGTTCTGGAAACACCATATATTTT. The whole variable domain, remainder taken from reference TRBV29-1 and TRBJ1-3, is SAVISQKPSRDICQRGTSLTIQCQVDSQVTMMFWYRQQPGQSLTLIATANQGSEATYESGFVIDKFPISRPNLTFSTLTVSNMSPEDSSIYLCSVDSSGNTIYFGEGSWLTVV.

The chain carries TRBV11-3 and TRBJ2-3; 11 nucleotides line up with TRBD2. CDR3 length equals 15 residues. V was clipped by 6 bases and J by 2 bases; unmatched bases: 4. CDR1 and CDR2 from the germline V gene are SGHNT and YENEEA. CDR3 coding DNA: TGTGCCAGCAGTTCTAGCGGGGGGCACACAGATACGCAGTATTTT. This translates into CASSSSGGHTDTQYF.

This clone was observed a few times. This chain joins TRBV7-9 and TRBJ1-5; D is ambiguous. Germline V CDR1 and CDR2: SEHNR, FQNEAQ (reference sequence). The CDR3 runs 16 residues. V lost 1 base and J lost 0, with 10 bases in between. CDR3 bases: TGTGCCAGCAGCTTAGTCACGGGATATAGCAATCAGCCCCAGCATTTT. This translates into CASSLVTGYSNQPQHF. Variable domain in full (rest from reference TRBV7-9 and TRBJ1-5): DTGVSQNPRHKITKRGQNVTFRCDPISEHNRLYWYRQTLGQGPEFLTYFQNEAQLEKSRLLSDRFSAERPKGSFSTLEIQRTEQGDSAMYLCASSLVTGYSNQPQHFGDGTRLSIL.

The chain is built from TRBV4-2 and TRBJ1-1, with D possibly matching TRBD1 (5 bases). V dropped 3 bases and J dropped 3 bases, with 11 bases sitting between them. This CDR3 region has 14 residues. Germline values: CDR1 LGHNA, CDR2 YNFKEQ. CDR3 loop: CASSQAQGYTEAFF. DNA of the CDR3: TGTGCCAGCAGCCAGGCCCAGGGTTACACTGAAGCTTTCTTT.

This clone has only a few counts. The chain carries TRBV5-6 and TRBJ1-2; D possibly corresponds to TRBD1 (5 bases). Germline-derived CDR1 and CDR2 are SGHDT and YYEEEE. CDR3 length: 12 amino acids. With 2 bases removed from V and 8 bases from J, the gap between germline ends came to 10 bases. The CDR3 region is CASSLSGSGYTF. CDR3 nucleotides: TGTGCCAGCAGCTTATCAGGGTCGGGCTACACCTTC. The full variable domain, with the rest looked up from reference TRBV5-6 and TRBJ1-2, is DAGVTQSPTHLIKTRGQQVTLRCSPKSGHDTVSWYQQALGQGPQFIFQYYEEEERQRGNFPDRFSGHQFPNYSSELNVNALLLGDSALYLCASSLSGSGYTFGSGTRLTVV.

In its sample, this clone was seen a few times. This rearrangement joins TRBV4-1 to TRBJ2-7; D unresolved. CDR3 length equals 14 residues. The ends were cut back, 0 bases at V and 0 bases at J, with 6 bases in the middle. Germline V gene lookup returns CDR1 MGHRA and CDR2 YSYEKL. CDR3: CASSQEPSSYEQYF. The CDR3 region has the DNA TGCGCCAGCAGCCAAGAGCCCAGCTCCTACGAGCAGTACTTC.

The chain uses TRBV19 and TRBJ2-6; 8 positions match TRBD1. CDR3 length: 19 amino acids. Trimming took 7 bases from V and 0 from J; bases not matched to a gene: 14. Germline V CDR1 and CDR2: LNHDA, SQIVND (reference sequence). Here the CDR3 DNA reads TGTGCCAGTAATATGGGACAGGCGTCCTTCGCCTCTGGGGCCAACGTCCTGACTTTC. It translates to CASNMGQASFASGANVLTF.

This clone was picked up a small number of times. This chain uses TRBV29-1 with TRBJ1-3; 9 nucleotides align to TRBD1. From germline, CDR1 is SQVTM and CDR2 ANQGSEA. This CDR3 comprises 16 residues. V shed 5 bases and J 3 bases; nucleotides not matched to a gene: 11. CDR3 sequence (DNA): TGCAGCGTTCTCGAATGGATGGGACAGGGTGGAAACACCATATATTTT. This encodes CSVLEWMGQGGNTIYF.

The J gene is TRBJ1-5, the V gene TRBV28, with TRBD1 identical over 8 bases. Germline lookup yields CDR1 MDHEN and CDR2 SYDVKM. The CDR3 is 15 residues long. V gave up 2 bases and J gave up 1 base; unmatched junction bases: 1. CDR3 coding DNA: TGTGCCAGCAGTTTAGGACAGGGAAGCAATCAGCCCCAGCATTTT. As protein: CASSLGQGSNQPQHF. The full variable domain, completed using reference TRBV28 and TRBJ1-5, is DVKVTQSSRYLVKRTGEKVFLECVQDMDHENMFWYRQDPGLGLRLIYFSYDVKMKEKGDIPEGYSVSREKKERFSLILESASTNQTSMYLCASSLGQGSNQPQHFGDGTRLSIL.

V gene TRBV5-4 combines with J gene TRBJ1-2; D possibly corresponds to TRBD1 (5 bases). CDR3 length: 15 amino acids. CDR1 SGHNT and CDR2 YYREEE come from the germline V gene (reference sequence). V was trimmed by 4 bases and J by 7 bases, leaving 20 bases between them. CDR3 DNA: TGTGCCAGCAGCAAAATGGGGACGGGGAGGGGTGGCTACACCTTC. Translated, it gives CASSKMGTGRGGYTF.